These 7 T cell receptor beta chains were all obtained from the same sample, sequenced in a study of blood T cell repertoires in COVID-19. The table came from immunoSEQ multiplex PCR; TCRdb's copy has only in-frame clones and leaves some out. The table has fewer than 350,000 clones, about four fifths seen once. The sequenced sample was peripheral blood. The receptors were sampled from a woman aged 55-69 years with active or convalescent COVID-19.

In nucleotides, the CDR3 is TGTGCCAGCAGTTACAGGGAGTACACTGAAGCTTTCTTT. It codes for CASSYREYTEAFF. This sequence joins TRBV6-5 and TRBJ1-1; D not certain. V was cut by 2 bases and J by 3 bases, with 7 bases left in between. The V gene's germline CDR1 is MNHEY and CDR2 SVGAGI. The CDR3 is 13 amino acids.

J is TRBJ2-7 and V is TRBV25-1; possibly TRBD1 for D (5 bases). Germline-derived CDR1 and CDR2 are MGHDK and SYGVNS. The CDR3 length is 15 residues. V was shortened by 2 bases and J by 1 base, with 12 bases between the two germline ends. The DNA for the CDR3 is TGTGCCAGCAGTGAAGTTCTAGGGGAATCCTACGAGCAGTACTTC. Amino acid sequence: CASSEVLGESYEQYF.

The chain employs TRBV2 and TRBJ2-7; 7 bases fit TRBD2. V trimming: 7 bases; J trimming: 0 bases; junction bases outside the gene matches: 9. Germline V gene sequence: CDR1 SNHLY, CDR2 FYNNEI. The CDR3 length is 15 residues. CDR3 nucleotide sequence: TGTGCCAGCAAGGAGGAACTAGCGTCCTCCTACGAGCAGTACTTC. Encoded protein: CASKEELASSYEQYF.

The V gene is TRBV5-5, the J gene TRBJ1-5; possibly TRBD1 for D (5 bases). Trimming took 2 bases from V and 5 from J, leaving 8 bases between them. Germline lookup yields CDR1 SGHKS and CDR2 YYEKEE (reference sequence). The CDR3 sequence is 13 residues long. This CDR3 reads CASSFGGDQPQHF. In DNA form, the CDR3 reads TGTGCCAGCAGCTTCGGGGGAGATCAGCCCCAGCATTTT.

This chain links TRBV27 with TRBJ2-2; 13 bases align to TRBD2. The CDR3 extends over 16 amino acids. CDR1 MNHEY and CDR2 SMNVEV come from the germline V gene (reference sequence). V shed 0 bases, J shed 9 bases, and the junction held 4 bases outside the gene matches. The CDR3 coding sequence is TGTGCCAGCAGTTTATCTACTAGCGGGGGGGCCTGGGAGCTGTTTTTT. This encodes CASSLSTSGGAWELFF.

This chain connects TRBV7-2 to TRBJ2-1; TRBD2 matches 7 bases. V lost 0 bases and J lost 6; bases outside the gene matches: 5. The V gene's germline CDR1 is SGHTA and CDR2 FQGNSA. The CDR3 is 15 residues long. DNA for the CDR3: TGTGCCAGCAGCTTAGCTCTGTGGGGGGGCAATGAGCAGTTCTTC. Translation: CASSLALWGGNEQFF.

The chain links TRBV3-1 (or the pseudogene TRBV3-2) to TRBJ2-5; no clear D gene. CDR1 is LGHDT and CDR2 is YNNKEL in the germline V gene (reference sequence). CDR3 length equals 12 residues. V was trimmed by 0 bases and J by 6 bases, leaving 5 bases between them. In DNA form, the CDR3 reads TGTGCCAGCAGCCAAGAGGAGAAGACCCAGTACTTC. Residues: CASSQEEKTQYF.